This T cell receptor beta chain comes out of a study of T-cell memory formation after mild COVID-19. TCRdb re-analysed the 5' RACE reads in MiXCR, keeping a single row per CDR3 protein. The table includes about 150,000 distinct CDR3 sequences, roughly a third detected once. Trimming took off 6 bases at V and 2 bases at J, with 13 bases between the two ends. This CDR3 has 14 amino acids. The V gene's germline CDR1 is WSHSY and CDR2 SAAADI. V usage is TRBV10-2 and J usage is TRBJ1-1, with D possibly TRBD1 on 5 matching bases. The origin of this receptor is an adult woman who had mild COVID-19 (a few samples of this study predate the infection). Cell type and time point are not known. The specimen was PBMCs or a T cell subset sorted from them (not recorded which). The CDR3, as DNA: TGCGCCAGCAGGAGACAGCAACCTAACACTGAAGCTTTCTTT. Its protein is CASRRQQPNTEAFF.